In this sample, the clone carrying this TCR beta chain turned up many times. This sample is part of a study of kidney transplant recipient with SARS-CoV-2 infection. The V end was cut by 7 bases, the J end by 4 bases, with 13 bases between. The CDR3 extends over 12 amino acids. The V gene's germline CDR1 is SQVTM and CDR2 ANQGSEA. TCRdb reprocessed the reads with MiXCR, giving one entry per CDR3 protein. The data contain fewer than 250,000 distinct CDR3 sequences, 29% of them singletons. This chain links TRBV29-1 with TRBJ1-1, with a tentative D call TRBD1 (5 bases). The receptor's source is a male patient aged 25-45 years who had COVID-19 and was a kidney transplant recipient. T cells may partly derive from the graft donor. The starting material was a blood sample, obtained at baseline and on roughly day 120 from a kidney transplant recipient. DNA for the CDR3: TGCAGCGACTCAGGGCGAGGCACTGAAGCTTTCTTT. It is translated as CSDSGRGTEAFF.